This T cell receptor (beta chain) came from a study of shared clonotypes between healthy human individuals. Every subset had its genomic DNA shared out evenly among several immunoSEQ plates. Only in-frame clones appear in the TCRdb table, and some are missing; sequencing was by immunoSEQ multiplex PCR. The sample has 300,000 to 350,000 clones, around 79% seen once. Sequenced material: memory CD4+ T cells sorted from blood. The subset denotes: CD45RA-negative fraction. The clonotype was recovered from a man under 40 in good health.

Here the CDR3 DNA reads TGTGCCAGTAGTCCTTCCGGGACCCTACAAGAGACCCAGTACTTC. Encoded protein: CASSPSGTLQETQYF. The V and J genes are TRBV19 and TRBJ2-5, with D perhaps matching TRBD1 or TRBD2 (5 bases each). From germline, CDR1 is LNHDA and CDR2 SQIVND (reference sequence). The CDR3 runs to 15 residues. Trimming cost V 5 bases and J 2 bases, with 15 bases left between them.